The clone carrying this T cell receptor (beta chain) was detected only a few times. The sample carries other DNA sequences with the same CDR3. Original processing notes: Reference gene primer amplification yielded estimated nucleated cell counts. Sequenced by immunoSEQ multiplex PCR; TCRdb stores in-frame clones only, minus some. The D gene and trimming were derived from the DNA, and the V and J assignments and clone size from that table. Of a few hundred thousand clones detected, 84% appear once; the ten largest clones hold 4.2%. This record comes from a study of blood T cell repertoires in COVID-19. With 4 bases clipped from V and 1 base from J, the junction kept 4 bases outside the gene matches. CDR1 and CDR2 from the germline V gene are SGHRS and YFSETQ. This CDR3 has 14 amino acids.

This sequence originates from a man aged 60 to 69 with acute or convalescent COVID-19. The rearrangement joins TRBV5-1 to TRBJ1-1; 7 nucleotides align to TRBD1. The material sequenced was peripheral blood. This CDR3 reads CASSLQGRNTEAFF. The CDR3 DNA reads TGCGCCAGCAGCCTACAGGGGAGGAACACTGAAGCTTTCTTT.